The 13 T cell receptor beta chains listed next were all sequenced from one sample in a study of T-cell memory formation after mild COVID-19. TCRdb redid the calling of the 5' RACE reads with MiXCR, one entry per CDR3 protein. The sample gives hundreds of thousands of distinct CDR3 sequences, 17% of which show up once; about 8.6% is in the top ten. The specimen sequenced was PBMCs or a T cell subset sorted from them (not recorded which). The receptors come from an adult woman who had mild COVID-19 (a few samples of this study predate the infection). Cell type and time point are not known.

This clonotype was counted many times. The junction does not match germline at one end; this may be a read error. The rearrangement links TRBV12-3 or TRBV12-4 to TRBJ1-1, with 7 bases identical to TRBD1. The CDR3 length is 14 residues. The CDR3 DNA reads TGTGCCAGCAGCTTAGACAGGGTGAACACTGAAGCTTTCTTT. It translates to CASSLDRVNTEAFF.

This clonotype has a count of ten or more. The genes are TRBV12-3 or TRBV12-4 and TRBJ2-1, with D perhaps matching TRBD2 (5 bases). Deletions cut 5 bases from V and 8 bases from J, with 19 bases between. The CDR3 is 15 residues long. CDR3 DNA: TGTGCCAGCAGTGGCCTTGGACTTCGTAGCGATGAGCAGTTCTTC. Its translation: CASSGLGLRSDEQFF.

This clonotype was counted between two and nine times. The CDR3: CASSFGGLEPQYF. The CDR3 region has the DNA TGTGCCAGCAGCTTCGGGGGGCTCGAGCCGCAGTATTTT. This chain uses TRBV5-4 with TRBJ2-3; possibly TRBD2 for D (7 bases). Trimming shortened V by 2 bases and J by 10 bases, and 14 bases separated the two germline ends. Germline values: CDR1 SGHNT, CDR2 YYREEE (reference sequence). The CDR3 sequence is 13 residues long.

Only one count was recorded for this clonotype. The CDR3 coding sequence is TGTGCCAGCAGCACGCCGGGACGGATGAACACTGAAGCTTTCTTT. The encoded protein is CASSTPGRMNTEAFF. The chain couples TRBV6-5 to TRBJ1-1; D is perhaps TRBD1 (5 bases). The CDR3 covers 15 residues. CDR1 is MNHEY and CDR2 is SVGAGI in the germline V gene. Between the trimmed V and J ends, which lost 6 bases and 0 bases, there was a span of 14 bases.

This clonotype occurred a few times. The CDR3 sequence is CASSIGQKVYEQYF. The CDR3 region has the DNA TGTGCCAGTAGTATAGGCCAGAAGGTGTACGAGCAGTACTTC. This chain links TRBV19 with TRBJ2-7; D is uncertain. V lost 1 base, J lost 4 bases, and 11 bases lay in between. This CDR3 is 14 amino acids long. Germline CDR1 LNHDA, CDR2 SQIVND (reference sequence).

The chain is built from TRBV5-8 and TRBJ2-5, with D hard to call. The V and J ends lost 2 bases and 4 bases respectively, with 12 bases between them. The CDR3 runs to 14 residues. CDR1 and CDR2 from the germline V gene are SGHTS and YDEGEE. The CDR3 nucleotides read TGTGCCAGCAGCTTATGGGGATCGAGAGAGACCCAGTACTTC. This gives the protein CASSLWGSRETQYF.

This clonotype was observed a handful of times. The V and J genes are TRBV4-1 and TRBJ2-3; D is perhaps TRBD2 (6 bases). V was trimmed by 10 bases and J by 2 bases, leaving 22 bases between them. The germline gives CDR1 MGHRA, CDR2 YSYEKL. The CDR3 spans 16 residues. Written as DNA, the CDR3 is TGCGCCACCAAACCCGGGACTCGGAGTTCCACAGATACGCAGTATTTT. It specifies CATKPGTRSSTDTQYF.

This clonotype was counted only a few times. This chain joins TRBV6-1 and TRBJ2-1; weak D call: TRBD1 (6 bases). V dropped 2 bases and J dropped 1 base, with 9 bases sitting between them. Germline lookup yields CDR1 MNHNS and CDR2 SASEGT. CDR3 size: 15 residues. CDR3 protein: CASSEQGQSYNEQFF. The DNA of the CDR3 is TGTGCCAGCAGTGAACAGGGACAATCCTACAATGAGCAGTTCTTC.

The CDR3 DNA is TGTGCCAGTAGTCCCATCCACTCGGATACGCAGTATTTT. It encodes CASSPIHSDTQYF. This rearrangement joins TRBV19 to TRBJ2-3; D is uncertain. The CDR3 has 13 amino acids. V was pared by 5 bases and J by 6 bases, with 12 bases between. Germline V lookup: CDR1 LNHDA, CDR2 SQIVND (reference sequence).

The chain links TRBV5-6 to TRBJ2-1; 8 bases line up with TRBD1. Germline V gene sequence: CDR1 SGHDT, CDR2 YYEEEE. The CDR3 covers 14 residues. V gave up 0 bases and J gave up 8 bases; unmatched junction bases: 4. Here the CDR3 reads CASSLGTGNHEQFF. In DNA, the CDR3 is TGTGCCAGCAGCTTGGGGACAGGGAATCATGAGCAGTTCTTC.

The CDR3 reads CATSLSSGANVLTF. CDR3 sequence (DNA): TGTGCCACCAGTTTAAGCTCTGGGGCCAACGTCCTGACTTTC. The chain couples TRBV24-1 to TRBJ2-6; D remains ambiguous. The CDR3 contains 14 residues. Germline loops: CDR1 KGHDR, CDR2 SFDVKD. Trimming cost V 6 bases and J 0 bases, with 5 bases left between them.

This clonotype occurred once. The V call is TRBV20-1, the J call TRBJ2-1, with 12 bases fitting TRBD2. The CDR3 length is 16 residues. V trimming: 5 bases; J trimming: 7 bases; junction bases outside the gene matches: 12. CDR1 and CDR2 from the germline V gene are DFQATT and SNEGSKA (reference sequence). The CDR3 sequence is CSADDATSGSRNEQFF. The CDR3 DNA reads TGCAGTGCTGACGACGCGACTAGCGGGAGTCGGAATGAGCAGTTCTTC.

There are a few counts of this clonotype. The CDR3 protein is CASSLYQGTYNEQFF. DNA of the CDR3: TGTGCCAGCAGTTTATACCAGGGAACTTACAATGAGCAGTTCTTC. The J gene is TRBJ2-1, the V gene TRBV12-3 or TRBV12-4; D is perhaps TRBD1 (5 bases). CDR3 size: 15 residues. With 2 bases removed from V and 4 bases from J, the gap between germline ends came to 12 bases.